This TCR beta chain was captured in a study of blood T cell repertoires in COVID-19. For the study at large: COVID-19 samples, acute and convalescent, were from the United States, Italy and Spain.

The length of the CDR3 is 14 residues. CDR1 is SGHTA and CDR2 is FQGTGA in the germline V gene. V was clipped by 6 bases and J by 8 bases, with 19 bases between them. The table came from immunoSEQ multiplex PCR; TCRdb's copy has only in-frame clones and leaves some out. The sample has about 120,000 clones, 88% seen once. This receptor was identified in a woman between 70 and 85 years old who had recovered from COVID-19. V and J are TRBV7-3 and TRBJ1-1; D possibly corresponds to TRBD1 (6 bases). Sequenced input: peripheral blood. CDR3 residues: CASRGGGPDREAFF. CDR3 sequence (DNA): TGTGCCAGCAGGGGAGGGGGGCCTGACAGGGAAGCTTTCTTT.